These 17 T cell receptor beta chains came from one sample sequenced in a study of blood T cell repertoires in COVID-19. Using immunoSEQ multiplex PCR, the repertoire was profiled, and TCRdb retains in-frame clones only, with some absent. The sample yields about 140,000 clones, roughly 80% seen once. Material: peripheral blood. Receptors originate from a woman between 50 and 59 years old with active or convalescent COVID-19.

This clone was counted only a few times. This CDR3 is also generated by other DNA sequences in the sample. The V call is TRBV19, the J call TRBJ1-2; 10 nucleotides align to TRBD1. Trimming took 6 bases from V and 5 from J; bases not matched to a gene: 6. The CDR3 contains 14 residues. Germline values: CDR1 LNHDA, CDR2 SQIVND (reference sequence). The chain's CDR3 is CASSDRGQGYGYTF. CDR3 DNA sequence: TGTGCCAGTAGCGACAGGGGGCAAGGGTATGGCTACACCTTC.

The V call is TRBV5-1, the J call TRBJ2-7, with 10 bases matching TRBD2. The germline V gene encodes CDR1 SGHRS and CDR2 YFSETQ. With 1 base clipped from V and 4 bases from J, the junction kept 5 bases outside the gene matches. This CDR3 has 15 residues. CDR3 region: CASSLSASGRYEQYF. The CDR3 bases are TGCGCCAGCAGCTTGTCTGCTAGCGGGAGATACGAGCAGTACTTC.

This clone was detected only once. This rearrangement joins TRBV2 to TRBJ1-2; no clear D. The CDR3 spans 13 residues. Deletions cut 4 bases from V and 4 bases from J, with 10 bases between. Germline V lookup: CDR1 SNHLY, CDR2 FYNNEI. Written as DNA, the CDR3 is TGTGCCAGCAGTGGTACAGCTGGCTATGGCTACACCTTC. The encoded protein is CASSGTAGYGYTF.

The genes are TRBV28 and TRBJ1-1; unclear D gene. Trimming took off 4 bases at V and 0 bases at J, with 3 bases between the two ends. This CDR3 has 12 residues. Germline CDR1 and CDR2: MDHEN and SYDVKM. CDR3 in amino acids: CASSSVNTEAFF. The CDR3 region has the DNA TGTGCCAGCAGTTCGGTGAACACTGAAGCTTTCTTT.

This clone was recorded a few times. The V gene is TRBV5-1, the J gene TRBJ1-2; D possibly corresponds to TRBD1 (5 bases). The CDR3 extends over 13 amino acids. Germline CDR1 is SGHRS and CDR2 is YFSETQ. Trimming stripped 4 bases from V and 7 bases from J, with 14 bases between. The CDR3 DNA follows: TGCGCCAGCAGCCTGGGGCAGGGAGGTGGCTACACCTTC. Translating it yields CASSLGQGGGYTF.

The J gene is TRBJ1-6, the V gene TRBV7-8; TRBD1 aligns across 7 bases. The CDR3 covers 14 residues. The J segment lost 7 bases and the V segment lost 1 base, leaving 1 base of the junction unmatched. Germline V gene data show CDR1 as SGHVS and CDR2 as FQNEAQ. CDR3 sequence reads: CASSLGRGNSPLHF. In DNA, the CDR3 is TGTGCCAGCAGCTTAGGCAGGGGGAATTCACCCCTCCACTTT. The full variable domain, its missing parts supplied by reference TRBV7-8 and TRBJ1-6, is GAGVSQSPRYKVAKRGQDVALRCDPISGHVSLFWYQQALGQGPEFLTYFQNEAQLDKSGLPSDRFFAERPEGSVSTLKIQRTQQEDSAVYLCASSLGRGNSPLHFGNGTRLTVT.

This clone has a single count. This sequence joins TRBV7-9 and TRBJ2-5; TRBD2 matches 12 bases. CDR1 and CDR2 from the germline V gene are SEHNR and FQNEAQ (reference sequence). The CDR3 runs 16 residues. After removal of 4 bases from V and 3 bases from J, the junction contained 6 bases not matched to a gene. The CDR3 region is CASSSPSGGAEETQYF. CDR3 coding DNA: TGTGCCAGCAGCTCCCCTAGCGGGGGGGCAGAAGAGACCCAGTACTTC.

The chain joins TRBV24-1 to TRBJ2-4; 12 bases are shared with TRBD1. The junction had 7 bases not matched to a gene; V was cut back by 1 base and J by 7 bases. In germline, CDR1 is KGHDR, CDR2 SFDVKD. The CDR3 sequence is 17 residues long. CDR3 DNA sequence: TGTGCCACCAGTGATTTACTAAGGGACAGGGGGCCGAACATTCAGTACTTC. It translates to CATSDLLRDRGPNIQYF.

The chain links TRBV7-3 to TRBJ2-1, with D possibly matching TRBD1 (5 bases). Germline lookup yields CDR1 SGHTA and CDR2 FQGTGA. The CDR3 loop spans 15 amino acids. V was clipped by 1 base and J by 1 base, with 8 bases between them. The CDR3 coding sequence is TGTGCCAGCAGCTTAAACTCAGGGTCCTACAATGAGCAGTTCTTC. This codes for CASSLNSGSYNEQFF.

The rearrangement joins TRBV7-9 to TRBJ1-2; no firm D call. Per germline, CDR1 SEHNR and CDR2 FQNEAQ (reference sequence). CDR3 length: 14 amino acids. Trimming removed 4 bases at V and 13 bases at J, with 22 bases between. In DNA form, the CDR3 reads TGTGCCAGCAGCTCCAATTTTTGGCCTGATGCGGGCACCTTC. This sequence encodes CASSSNFWPDAGTF.

This clone has only a few counts. The chain links TRBV11-2 to TRBJ1-1; TRBD1 is a possible D gene (5 bases). Germline loops: CDR1 SGHAT, CDR2 FQNNGV. V gave up 1 base and J gave up 5 bases, with 14 bases separating them. The CDR3 covers 15 residues. The CDR3: CASSLARNGGTEAFF. Here the CDR3 DNA reads TGTGCCAGCAGCTTAGCCAGAAACGGGGGGACTGAAGCTTTCTTT.

The J gene is TRBJ2-2, the V gene TRBV14; D possibly corresponds to TRBD1 (6 bases). The V and J ends lost 4 bases and 5 bases respectively, with 14 bases between them. The CDR3 runs 15 residues. CDR1 and CDR2 from the germline V gene are SGHDN and FVKESK. The CDR3 region has the DNA TGTGCCAGCAGCCCCTCAGGGGTAGAGACCGGGGAGCTGTTTTTT. Amino acids: CASSPSGVETGELFF.

This clone has a handful of counts. CDR3 loop: CASSAGRMNTEAFF. The CDR3 DNA follows: TGTGCCAGCAGCGCGGGACGGATGAACACTGAAGCTTTCTTT. This chain connects TRBV5-4 to TRBJ1-1; D is perhaps TRBD1 (5 bases). Germline V CDR1 and CDR2: SGHNT, YYREEE (reference sequence). CDR3 length equals 14 residues. Trimming removed 4 bases at V and 0 bases at J, with 10 bases between.

The rearrangement uses TRBV7-6 and TRBJ1-3; 8 bases fit TRBD1. The germline gives CDR1 SGHVS, CDR2 FNYEAQ. V was pared by 4 bases and J by 0 bases, with 8 bases of the junction left unmatched. The CDR3 runs to 17 residues. CDR3 amino acids: CASSSSFGQGSGNTIYF. The CDR3 DNA is TGTGCCAGCAGCTCCAGCTTCGGACAGGGCTCTGGAAACACCATATATTTT. The full variable domain, its missing parts supplied by reference TRBV7-6 and TRBJ1-3, is GAGVSQSPRYKVTKRGQDVALRCDPISGHVSLYWYRQALGQGPEFLTYFNYEAQQDKSGLPNDRFSAERPEGSISTLTIQRTEQRDSAMYRCASSSSFGQGSGNTIYFGEGSWLTVV.

The J gene is TRBJ2-7, the V gene TRBV6-2 or TRBV6-3; D is possibly TRBD2 (5 bases). The CDR3 sequence is 14 residues long. With 5 bases removed from V and 5 bases from J, the gap between germline ends came to 16 bases. Germline CDR1 reads MNHEY; CDR2 reads SVGEGT. This CDR3 is CASSPLMEVHEQYF. As DNA, the CDR3 is TGTGCCAGCAGTCCCCTCATGGAGGTCCACGAGCAGTACTTC.

The chain uses TRBV7-9 and TRBJ1-1; D call uncertain. Germline V CDR1 and CDR2: SEHNR, FQNEAQ (reference sequence). The V end lost 1 base, the J end lost 6 bases, and 9 bases lay between the germline ends. CDR3 length: 13 amino acids. The DNA for the CDR3 is TGTGCCAGCAGCTTAGTTGCCACAGCTGAAGCTTTCTTT. Its translation: CASSLVATAEAFF.

The chain carries TRBV6-5 and TRBJ1-2; maybe TRBD1 (5 bases). The germline CDR1 and CDR2 sequences are MNHEY and SVGAGI. The CDR3 has 15 residues. V was clipped by 2 bases and J by 3 bases, with 13 bases between them. The CDR3 DNA follows: TGTGCCAGCAGTTACGGTTGGGGGGGGGACTATGGCTACACCTTC. Protein sequence: CASSYGWGGDYGYTF.